This T cell receptor beta chain was sequenced in a study of T-cell reconstitution after alpha-beta-depleted transplantation in children. Trimming cost V 8 bases and J 3 bases; bases outside gene matches: 8. The CDR3 runs 14 residues. Per germline, CDR1 MDHEN and CDR2 SYDVKM. During its preparation, the TCRbeta library received unique molecular identifiers. TCRdb reprocessed the PCR reads via MiXCR and lists one record per CDR3 protein. The sample has about half a million distinct CDR3 sequences, around an eighth seen once. This clonotype came up many times. V is TRBV28 and J is TRBJ2-7; 9 bases line up with TRBD1. The sequences come from PBMCs from the stem cell graft donor, collected from the stem cell graft. This sequence originates from a human donor who donated a stem cell graft to a child with combined immunodeficiency. CDR3 region: CASLPTGGYYEQYF. The DNA for the CDR3 is TGTGCCAGCCTACCGACAGGGGGATACTACGAGCAGTACTTC.